These 32 T cell receptor beta chains originate from one sample sequenced in a study of cytomegalovirus exposure and HLA in healthy donors. PCR employed 60 Vbeta and 13 Jbeta primers. The repertoire was sequenced with immunoSEQ multiplex PCR; TCRdb's copy has only in-frame clones and lacks some. Here the sample spans 250,000 or so clones, around 90% being singletons. The sample was PBMCs. The receptor set was obtained from a girl aged 2-10 years in good health and CMV-seronegative.

In this sample, this clone turned up once. The chain combines TRBV10-2 with TRBJ1-2, with TRBD1 matching over 7 bases. The CDR3 loop spans 12 amino acids. With V trimmed by 7 bases and J by 3 bases, 2 bases remained unmatched. CDR1 WSHSY and CDR2 SAAADI come from the germline V gene. The CDR3 region has the DNA TGCGCCAGCAAGCAGGGGGACTATGGCTACACCTTC. This sequence encodes CASKQGDYGYTF.

V gene TRBV10-1 combines with J gene TRBJ2-1; the match to TRBD2 covers 11 bases. The J segment lost 5 bases and the V segment lost 5 bases, leaving 17 bases of the junction unmatched. This CDR3 is built from 19 residues. Germline CDR1 WNHNN, CDR2 SYGVQD (reference sequence). The CDR3 DNA is TGCGCCAGCAGTCCGGGGCGGCGACCTTGGACTAGCGGGCACAATGAGCAGTTCTTC. This sequence encodes CASSPGRRPWTSGHNEQFF.

This chain uses TRBV7-9 with TRBJ1-1; 8 bases align to TRBD1. The junction had 11 bases not matched to a gene; V was cut back by 5 bases and J by 6 bases. The germline gives CDR1 SEHNR, CDR2 FQNEAQ (reference sequence). The CDR3 spans 15 residues. In DNA, the CDR3 is TGTGCCAGCAGCCCACCGGACAGGGTGTTTTCTGAAGCTTTCTTT. It codes for CASSPPDRVFSEAFF.

The chain joins TRBV5-1 to TRBJ2-6; a possible D gene is TRBD1 (6 bases). CDR1 and CDR2 (germline): SGHRS, YFSETQ. V was clipped by 5 bases and J by 3 bases, with 15 bases between them. The CDR3 runs 16 residues. CDR3 bases: TGCGCCAGCAGTTTTGGACAGATTTATGGGGCCAACGTCCTGACTTTC. Translation gives CASSFGQIYGANVLTF.

The rearrangement links TRBV6-1 to TRBJ2-1, with 13 bases matching TRBD2. This CDR3 contains 13 residues. V lost 11 bases, J lost 5 bases, and 3 bases stayed unmatched. CDR1 is MNHNS, CDR2 SASEGT, per germline. The CDR3 DNA reads TGTGCCGGGGGACTAGCGGGGAACAATGAGCAGTTCTTC. Amino acid sequence: CAGGLAGNNEQFF.

The rearrangement joins TRBV5-1 to TRBJ2-1; D remains unclear. V shed 2 bases and J shed 2 bases, with 8 bases lying between them. CDR3 length: 14 residues. CDR1 and CDR2 (germline): SGHRS, YFSETQ. Written as DNA, the CDR3 is TGCGCCAGCAGCTTCGGGTTCACCTACAATGAGCAGTTCTTC. Its protein is CASSFGFTYNEQFF.

This chain connects TRBV7-6 to TRBJ2-7; 10 nucleotides line up with TRBD2. CDR1 and CDR2 (germline): SGHVS, FNYEAQ. This CDR3 has 15 amino acids. The V segment lost 2 bases and the J segment 3 bases; nucleotides outside the gene matches: 4. The CDR3 reads CASSLSASGSYEQYF. For the CDR3, the DNA is TGTGCCAGCAGCTTATCAGCTAGCGGGAGCTACGAGCAGTACTTC.

The chain has TRBV28 and TRBJ2-3; 9 nucleotides line up with TRBD2. From germline, CDR1 is MDHEN and CDR2 SYDVKM. Losses at the gene ends were 1 base for V and 10 bases for J; bases not matched to a gene: 3. CDR3 length equals 13 residues. The CDR3 sequence: CASSLYQREAQYF. The DNA of the CDR3 is TGTGCCAGCAGTTTATACCAGCGGGAGGCGCAGTATTTT.

The chain couples TRBV7-2 to TRBJ2-7; D ambiguous. CDR3 length: 13 residues. CDR1 and CDR2 (germline): SGHTA, FQGNSA. The V and J ends lost 2 bases and 2 bases respectively, with 7 bases between them. CDR3 bases: TGTGCCAGCAGCTTAACTACCACCTACGAGCAGTACTTC. Translating gives CASSLTTTYEQYF.

This chain uses TRBV19 with TRBJ2-2; D remains unclear. Looked up from germline, CDR1 is LNHDA and CDR2 is SQIVND (reference sequence). Trimming left V 5 bases short and J 6 bases short, with 10 bases between. The CDR3 covers 13 residues. The CDR3 DNA follows: TGTGCCAGTAGTCTGCGAGGTCCCGGGGAGCTGTTTTTT. It codes for CASSLRGPGELFF. The full variable domain, rest sourced from reference TRBV19 and TRBJ2-2, is DGGITQSPKYLFRKEGQNVTLSCEQNLNHDAMYWYRQDPGQGLRLIYYSQIVNDFQKGDIAEGYSVSREKKESFPLTVTSAQKNPTAFYLCASSLRGPGELFFGEGSRLTVL.

This chain connects TRBV28 to TRBJ2-1, with 7 bases aligning to TRBD1. The V and J ends lost 5 bases and 5 bases, in that order; junction bases with no gene match: 12. There are 16 residues in the CDR3. CDR1 and CDR2 (germline): MDHEN, SYDVKM. CDR3: CASSDFRDRLNNEQFF. The CDR3 bases are TGTGCCAGCAGTGACTTTCGGGACAGATTAAACAATGAGCAGTTCTTC.

V gene TRBV19 combines with J gene TRBJ2-6; D is unclear. The CDR3 totals 14 residues. V was clipped by 5 bases and J by 2 bases, with 7 bases between them. CDR1 and CDR2 (germline): LNHDA, SQIVND (reference sequence). CDR3 residues: CASSPFPGANVLTF. In nucleotides, the CDR3 is TGTGCCAGTAGTCCCTTCCCTGGGGCCAACGTCCTGACTTTC.

This clone was observed a handful of times. The genes are TRBV2 and TRBJ2-7, with D tentatively TRBD2 (6 bases). V was clipped by 10 bases and J by 2 bases, with 15 bases between them. Germline CDR1 and CDR2: SNHLY and FYNNEI. The CDR3 is 13 residues long. Written as DNA, the CDR3 is TGTGCCACCGGAGGGGAGCGCCCCTACGAGCAGTACTTC. Residues: CATGGERPYEQYF.

The V call is TRBV11-1, the J call TRBJ1-2; no clear D gene. Per germline, CDR1 SGHAT and CDR2 FQDESV (reference sequence). V lost 6 bases to trimming and J lost 7 bases, with 12 bases between them. CDR3 length: 12 residues. The CDR3 DNA follows: TGTGCCAGCAGTCAAGACGGCGGTGGCTACACCTTC. Translated: CASSQDGGGYTF. The complete variable domain, with remaining parts taken from reference TRBV11-1 and TRBJ1-2, reads EAEVAQSPRYKITEKSQAVAFWCDPISGHATLYWYRQILGQGPELLVQFQDESVVDDSQLPKDRFSAERLKGVDSTLKIQPAELGDSAMYLCASSQDGGGYTFGSGTRLTVV.

The V gene is TRBV15, the J gene TRBJ2-7; weak D call: TRBD2 (6 bases). The CDR3 is 15 residues long. Per the germline V gene, CDR1 is LNHNV and CDR2 is YYDKDF (reference sequence). V was shortened by 4 bases and J by 2 bases, with 15 bases between the two germline ends. CDR3 sequence (DNA): TGTGCCACCAGCAAACTCCGGGACTCCGCCTACGAGCAGTACTTC. Protein sequence: CATSKLRDSAYEQYF. The whole variable domain, filled in from reference TRBV15 and TRBJ2-7, reads DAMVIQNPRYQVTQFGKPVTLSCSQTLNHNVMYWYQQKSSQAPKLLFHYYDKDFNNEADTPDNFQSRRPNTSFCFLDIRSPGLGDTAMYLCATSKLRDSAYEQYFGPGTRLTVT.

The chain employs TRBV6-1 and TRBJ1-2; no definite D call. Germline CDR1 MNHNS, CDR2 SASEGT. This CDR3 has 14 amino acids. V was clipped by 5 bases and J by 1 base, with 11 bases between them. This CDR3 is CASSKTDINYGYTF. The CDR3 nucleotides read TGTGCCAGCAGTAAAACAGATATTAACTATGGCTACACCTTC.

The chain combines TRBV6-6 with TRBJ2-1; unclear D gene. The V gene lost 6 bases and the J gene lost 0 bases, with 12 bases spanning the gap. Germline CDR1 and CDR2: MNHNY and SVGAGI (reference sequence). The CDR3 is made up of 15 amino acids. This chain's CDR3 is CASRRGLSSYNEQFF. The CDR3 DNA reads as TGTGCCAGCAGACGCGGTCTTAGCTCCTACAATGAGCAGTTCTTC.

The CDR3 reads CASSRMTSGGSTDTQYF. In DNA form, the CDR3 reads TGTGCCAGCAGTCGGATGACTAGCGGGGGGTCCACAGATACGCAGTATTTT. The chain is built from TRBV5-5 and TRBJ2-3, with 13 bases identical to TRBD2. The germline V gene has CDR1 SGHKS and CDR2 YYEKEE (reference sequence). CDR3 length: 17 residues. V gave up 5 bases and J gave up 2 bases; unmatched junction bases: 8.

The chain couples TRBV27 to TRBJ2-1, with 13 bases matching TRBD2. Losses at the gene ends were 5 bases for V and 3 bases for J; bases not matched to a gene: 7. From germline, CDR1 is MNHEY and CDR2 SMNVEV (reference sequence). The CDR3 consists of 17 residues. The CDR3 nucleotides are TGTGCCAGCAGTCCCCGGACTAGCGGGAGATACTACAATGAGCAGTTCTTC. Encoded protein: CASSPRTSGRYYNEQFF.

The chain carries TRBV28 and TRBJ1-5; D is perhaps TRBD1 (6 bases). The V end lost 10 bases, the J end lost 3 bases, and 10 bases lay between the germline ends. The CDR3 covers 12 residues. Germline V lookup: CDR1 MDHEN, CDR2 SYDVKM. This chain's CDR3 is CATWTDNQPQHF. The CDR3 DNA reads as TGTGCCACTTGGACAGACAATCAGCCCCAGCATTTT.

J is TRBJ1-4 and V is TRBV6-1, with D perhaps matching TRBD1 (6 bases). The CDR3 covers 15 residues. The germline V and J ends were trimmed by 3 bases and 6 bases, with 14 bases remaining between them. Per the germline V gene, CDR1 is MNHNS and CDR2 is SASEGT. This chain's CDR3 is CASSEEQGRYEKLFF. The CDR3 DNA follows: TGTGCCAGCAGTGAGGAACAGGGACGGTATGAAAAACTGTTTTTT.

V usage is TRBV28 and J usage is TRBJ1-1; TRBD1 matches 8 bases. The CDR3 has 15 residues. Looked up from germline, CDR1 is MDHEN and CDR2 is SYDVKM. V lost 3 bases to trimming and J lost 7 bases; unmatched junction nucleotides: 10. As DNA, the CDR3 is TGTGCCAGCAGTTTGGCGCAGGGGGCACTAGTTGAAGCTTTCTTT. Protein sequence: CASSLAQGALVEAFF.

The rearrangement joins TRBV6-1 to TRBJ2-3; 10 positions agree with TRBD1. This CDR3 comprises 15 residues. With 8 bases clipped from V and 3 bases from J, the junction kept 8 bases outside the gene matches. Germline V gene lookup returns CDR1 MNHNS and CDR2 SASEGT. CDR3 protein: CASFGTGVGTDTQYF. CDR3 DNA sequence: TGTGCCAGCTTCGGGACAGGGGTGGGAACAGATACGCAGTATTTT.

This chain connects TRBV30 to TRBJ1-2, with 8 bases lining up with TRBD1. The CDR3 runs 18 residues. V lost 1 base to trimming and J lost 1 base; unmatched junction nucleotides: 14. Germline V lookup: CDR1 GTSNPN, CDR2 SVGIG (reference sequence). CDR3 loop: CAWSAFTGTGAFNYGYTF. The CDR3, as DNA: TGTGCCTGGAGTGCCTTCACCGGGACAGGAGCCTTTAACTATGGCTACACCTTC.

The J gene is TRBJ1-1, the V gene TRBV14; D gene uncertain. Germline V gives CDR1 SGHDN, CDR2 FVKESK. V gave up 1 base and J gave up 1 base, with 10 bases separating them. CDR3 length: 15 amino acids. The CDR3: CASSQVHSPNTEAFF. The CDR3 region has the DNA TGTGCCAGCAGCCAAGTCCACAGCCCGAACACTGAAGCTTTCTTT.

CDR3 region: CASTSSAGGSTDTQYF. As DNA, the CDR3 is TGTGCCAGCACCTCCTCAGCGGGAGGGAGCACAGATACGCAGTATTTT. The chain is built from TRBV7-2 and TRBJ2-3; 10 bases align to TRBD2. With V trimmed by 7 bases and J by 0 bases, 7 bases remained unmatched. Germline CDR1 is SGHTA and CDR2 is FQGNSA. This CDR3 is built from 16 residues.

This clone has only one observation. The chain employs TRBV2 and TRBJ1-2, with 7 nucleotides matching TRBD1. The CDR3 runs 15 residues. V was clipped by 6 bases and J by 4 bases; unmatched bases: 11. The germline V gene encodes CDR1 SNHLY and CDR2 FYNNEI. DNA of the CDR3: TGTGCCAGCAGAGAAAAGGGGGCCCGTAGCTATGGCTACACCTTC. Translating gives CASREKGARSYGYTF.

The J gene is TRBJ1-1, the V gene TRBV18; weak D call: TRBD1 (5 bases). CDR1 KGHSH and CDR2 LQKENI come from the germline V gene. V lost 9 bases and J 7 bases, leaving 12 bases between the germline ends. The CDR3 has 11 amino acids. This CDR3 reads CASTGDLEAFF. CDR3 bases: TGTGCCAGTACAGGAGACCTTGAAGCTTTCTTT.

The count of this clone is one. The J gene is TRBJ1-5, the V gene TRBV5-8, with D unclear. This CDR3 is 15 amino acids long. Per the germline V gene, CDR1 is SGHTS and CDR2 is YDEGEE. The V gene lost 0 bases and the J gene lost 0 bases, with 7 bases spanning the gap. The CDR3 region is CASSLGENSNQPQHF. The CDR3 nucleotides are TGTGCCAGCAGCTTGGGGGAGAATAGCAATCAGCCCCAGCATTTT.

V and J are TRBV6-1 and TRBJ2-2; 11 bases are a match to TRBD2. CDR3 length: 16 residues. Per germline, CDR1 MNHNS and CDR2 SASEGT. V lost 4 bases, J lost 5 bases, and 6 bases stayed unmatched. CDR3 sequence: CASSATSGIGTGELFF. As DNA, the CDR3 is TGTGCCAGCAGTGCGACTAGCGGGATAGGGACCGGGGAGCTGTTTTTT.

The chain has TRBV2 and TRBJ1-2; 7 positions match TRBD1. Germline V gene lookup returns CDR1 SNHLY and CDR2 FYNNEI. There are 12 residues in the CDR3. Trimming took 7 bases from V and 4 from J; bases not matched to a gene: 3. CDR3: CASTQGFYGYTF. CDR3 DNA: TGTGCCAGCACACAGGGGTTCTATGGCTACACCTTC. The entire variable domain, with the rest obtained from reference TRBV2 and TRBJ1-2, is as follows: EPEVTQTPSHQVTQMGQEVILRCVPISNHLYFYWYRQILGQKVEFLVSFYNNEISEKSEIFDDQFSVERPDGSNFTLKIRSTKLEDSAMYFCASTQGFYGYTFGSGTRLTVV.

This clone was picked up one time. V is TRBV28 and J is TRBJ1-5; the match to TRBD1 covers 11 bases. The germline V gene has CDR1 MDHEN and CDR2 SYDVKM. Trimming took 3 bases from V and 2 from J; bases not matched to a gene: 6. The CDR3 has 17 residues. CDR3 residues: CASSFVGTGGGNQPQHF. Written as DNA, the CDR3 is TGTGCCAGCAGTTTTGTAGGGACAGGGGGTGGCAATCAGCCCCAGCATTTT.